This TCR delta chain was sequenced during a study of human gamma delta and Vdelta1 T cells listed by TCRdb under 2018. For context, the study as a whole: Delta One T cells, Vd1+ gamma-delta T cells, were investigated in the study as cytotoxic effectors against acute myeloid leukemia. Broad study findings and their caveats: Delta One T cells were reported to be polyclonal and to show broad cytotoxic targeting of acute myeloid leukemia.

Library construction relied on PCR. Sequencing took place on an Illumina MiSeq. TCRdb called clones from the public reads with CATT, and repeated DNA sequences were later combined into one row. This sample comprises 6,200 or so delta-chain clones, around 41% of them detected only once. Roughly 9% of the sample rests with the top ten. A few counts support this clone. The clone's antigen remains unknown. No quality values exist for individual bases; no much larger clone is one base distant. CDR1 and CDR2, looked up from the germline V gene, are TSWWSYY and QGS. V was cut back by 1 base and J by 2 bases, leaving a gap of 17 bases between them. From the cysteine through the phenylalanine, the CDR3 covers 17 amino acids. Only the CDR3 region is kept as DNA, spanning 51 bases read in frame from base 1.

In this chain, TRDV1 is recombined with TRDJ1, and the D gene may be TRDD3, 5 bases matching. This sequence was found in a human donor in good health. Specimen: Vdelta1 gamma-delta T cells from blood grown in culture (DOT cells). The label giving this sample's cell subset or site can be read as: Delta One T cells, in vitro expanded/differentiated Vd1+ gamma-delta T cells. The DNA is as follows: TGTGCTCTTGGGGAACGGTTCCAGGGGGCCCGGACCGATAAACTCATCTTT. This codes for CALGERFQGARTDKLIF.